A selection of T cell receptor beta chains follows, all from one sample in a study of identical twins. In TCRdb, the 5' RACE reads were re-called with MiXCR into one record per CDR3 protein. The table lists approximately 500,000 distinct CDR3 sequences, roughly 15% of them singletons. These data also featured in a second study, about yellow fever vaccine responses in identical twins.

Input material: CD4+ T cells sorted from blood. Receptors were obtained from a woman under 30 in good health. CDR3s include the opening cysteine and the closing phenylalanine or tryptophan. Fields, in order: D gene, clone size, V gene, J gene, CDR3 DNA, CDR3 protein. The D gene is left open where the match is weak. The listing skips clone size in some rows; elsewhere it reads once, few, many or a size class.

NA	few	TRBV29-1	TRBJ1-1	TGCAGCACTAACAAAGGGCAGGGGAGGGAAGCTTTCTTT	CSTNKGQGREAFF
NA	NA	TRBV3-1	TRBJ2-3	TGTGCCAGCAGCCACGTCCTACGGGAAGATACGCAGTATTTT	CASSHVLREDTQYF
NA	many	TRBV5-1	TRBJ1-6	TGCGCCAGCAGCTTGGACGGTAATTCACCCCTCCACTTT	CASSLDGNSPLHF
TRBD1	few	TRBV7-9	TRBJ1-1	TGTGCCAGCAGCCGTCCCGGGACAGGTCTTAACACTGAAGCTTTCTTT	CASSRPGTGLNTEAFF
TRBD1	NA	TRBV5-1	TRBJ2-6	TGCGCCAGCAGCTTGGCTGCGGGGACAGGGATGGCCAACGTCCTGACTTTC	CASSLAAGTGMANVLTF
NA	NA	TRBV20-1	TRBJ1-4	TGCAGTGCTACCCAGGGGAGTGCTAATGAAAAACTGTTTTTT	CSATQGSANEKLFF
NA	NA	TRBV20-1	TRBJ2-1	TGCACCATAGGAAGCTACAATGAGCAGTTCTTC	CTIGSYNEQFF
TRBD1	many	TRBV20-1	TRBJ2-2	TGCAGCGCCCGAGGGACAGGGAGCACCGGGGAGCTGTTTTTT	CSARGTGSTGELFF
TRBD2	few	TRBV19	TRBJ2-5	TGTGCCAGTAGTATAGGGACTAGATCAGAGACCCAGTACTTC	CASSIGTRSETQYF
NA	NA	TRBV14	TRBJ1-6	TGTGCCAGCAGCCAAGGGGTATATAATTCACCCCTCCACTTT	CASSQGVYNSPLHF
NA	NA	TRBV7-9	TRBJ2-7	TGTGCCAGCAGCCGGCATGACTCCTACGAGCAGTACTTC	CASSRHDSYEQYF
NA	few	TRBV3-1	TRBJ2-7	TGTGCCAGCAGCCAAAAATGGGGGTACGAGCAGTACTTC	CASSQKWGYEQYF
NA	few	TRBV5-1	TRBJ1-1	TGCGCCAGCAGCCGGGGGGCAAACACTGAAGCTTTCTTT	CASSRGANTEAFF
TRBD2	few	TRBV25-1	TRBJ2-3	TGTGCCAGCAGCCAGACTAGCGGGGCAGATACGCAGTATTTT	CASSQTSGADTQYF
TRBD2	few	TRBV5-1	TRBJ2-3	TGCGCCAGCAAGCCGCAAGCGGGAGGGAGCACAGATACGCAGTATTTT	CASKPQAGGSTDTQYF
TRBD2	NA	TRBV4-1	TRBJ2-3	TGCGCCAGCAGCCTGGGACTAGCGGGAGGGGTCACAGATACGCAGTATTTT	CASSLGLAGGVTDTQYF
NA	few	TRBV6-5	TRBJ1-1	TGTGCCAGCAGTTACTCTCGGGGGCGCGGCACTGAAGCTTTCTTT	CASSYSRGRGTEAFF
TRBD2	NA	TRBV5-1	TRBJ2-1	TGCGCCAGCAGCTTGGATGCTAGCGGGGGAAGAAATGAGCAGTTCTTC	CASSLDASGGRNEQFF
TRBD2	few	TRBV25-1	TRBJ2-1	TGTGCCAGCACTCCAAGGAGTAGCGGGGGTACCGGGGAGCAGTTCTTC	CASTPRSSGGTGEQFF
NA	NA	TRBV29-1	TRBJ1-1	TGCAGCTCAGGGAAAGGGGGTGAAGCTTTCTTT	CSSGKGGEAFF
TRBD2	NA	TRBV19	TRBJ2-7	TGTGCCAGCACGACTAGCGGGATCCCCTACGAGCAGTACTTC	CASTTSGIPYEQYF
NA	few	TRBV10-3	TRBJ2-2	TGTGCCATCAGTGACGTCGGGACTTCGAACACCGGGGAGCTGTTTTTT	CAISDVGTSNTGELFF
TRBD2	NA	TRBV11-1	TRBJ2-1	TGTGCCAGCAGTATCCATGCCGGGACTAGCGGGTGGAGCTCCTACAATGAGCAGTTCTTC	CASSIHAGTSGWSSYNEQFF
TRBD1	few	TRBV18	TRBJ1-6	TGTGCCAGCTCACTGGACAGGGGATTTTCACCCCTCCACTTT	CASSLDRGFSPLHF
NA	NA	TRBV5-1	TRBJ1-3	TGCGCCAGCACATTCAGTCCCGCAGAGGGGGACACCATATATTTT	CASTFSPAEGDTIYF
TRBD2	NA	TRBV5-1	TRBJ2-1	TGCGCCAGCAGCTTAACTAGCGGGGGGCCATCTAGGGAGCAGTTCTTC	CASSLTSGGPSREQFF
NA	many	TRBV12-3/TRBV12-4	TRBJ2-1	TGTGCCAGCAGTTTAGTCCCCCAGGACAATGAGCAGTTCTTC	CASSLVPQDNEQFF
NA	few	TRBV3-1	TRBJ2-2	TGTGCCAGCAGCCAAGCCCTCAGGGCGACCGGGGAGCTGTTTTTT	CASSQALRATGELFF
NA	few	TRBV20-1	TRBJ2-2	TGCAGTGCTCCAGCCGGGACCAGAAACACCGGGGAGCTGTTTTTT	CSAPAGTRNTGELFF